One and the same sample provided the 24 T cell receptor beta chains below, sequenced in a study of cytomegalovirus exposure and HLA in healthy donors. It was with 60 Vbeta and 13 Jbeta primers that the PCR ran. Here immunoSEQ multiplex PCR was the method, and the copy in TCRdb shows in-frame clones only, minus some. The sample has about 75,000 clones; around 83% are singletons. Material: PBMCs. The source of these receptors is a man aged 70-80 years in good health and CMV-seropositive.

The rearrangement uses TRBV2 and TRBJ2-3; D gene ambiguous. V lost 7 bases and J 2 bases, leaving 10 bases between the germline ends. The CDR3 sequence is 13 residues long. In germline, CDR1 is SNHLY, CDR2 FYNNEI. CDR3 bases: TGTGCCAGCACTTTAGAAAACACAGATACGCAGTATTTT. Translated: CASTLENTDTQYF.

The CDR3 region has the DNA TGTGCCAGCAGCCCCCCGGGGCAGGGGATCAATGAGCAGTTCTTC. It encodes CASSPPGQGINEQFF. The chain has TRBV7-9 and TRBJ2-1, with a possible D match to TRBD1 (6 bases). There are 15 residues in the CDR3. Trimming shortened V by 5 bases and J by 6 bases, and 17 bases separated the two germline ends. Germline values: CDR1 SEHNR, CDR2 FQNEAQ (reference sequence). Full variable domain (remainder filled in from reference TRBV7-9 and TRBJ2-1): DTGVSQNPRHKITKRGQNVTFRCDPISEHNRLYWYRQTLGQGPEFLTYFQNEAQLEKSRLLSDRFSAERPKGSFSTLEIQRTEQGDSAMYLCASSPPGQGINEQFFGPGTRLTVL.

The chain joins TRBV7-9 to TRBJ2-7, with 7 bases fitting TRBD1. The CDR3 runs to 15 residues. The junction had 5 bases not matched to a gene; V was cut back by 1 base and J by 2 bases. CDR1 and CDR2 from the germline V gene are SEHNR and FQNEAQ (reference sequence). CDR3 sequence reads: CASSLGGGLTYEQYF. The CDR3 DNA reads TGTGCCAGCAGCTTAGGAGGGGGCCTCACCTACGAGCAGTACTTC.

The DNA for the CDR3 is TGTGCCAGCAGCCGGAGTGGTACAGGGGAAGGCTACGAGCAGTACTTC. Its translation: CASSRSGTGEGYEQYF. This chain joins TRBV4-2 and TRBJ2-7, with 7 nucleotides matching TRBD1. V dropped 4 bases and J dropped 3; count of bases not matched to a gene: 12. This CDR3 has 16 amino acids. The germline V gene has CDR1 LGHNA and CDR2 YNFKEQ.

V is TRBV6-5 and J is TRBJ2-7; TRBD2 aligns across 7 bases. V was pared by 6 bases and J by 4 bases, with 9 bases of the junction left unmatched. Germline V lookup: CDR1 MNHEY, CDR2 SVGAGI. The CDR3 runs to 14 residues. The CDR3 DNA sequence: TGTGCCAGCAGCAGAGACGGGACTATTTACGAGCAGTACTTC. Protein: CASSRDGTIYEQYF.

This chain links TRBV7-9 with TRBJ1-2, with 9 nucleotides matching TRBD1. Trimming took 11 bases from V and 3 from J; bases not matched to a gene: 7. The CDR3 consists of 13 residues. Germline-derived CDR1 and CDR2 are SEHNR and FQNEAQ (reference sequence). This CDR3 reads CAVPGQGYYGYTF. CDR3 DNA: TGTGCCGTCCCGGGACAGGGTTACTATGGCTACACCTTC.

The rearrangement joins TRBV18 to TRBJ1-5; D gene unclear. The CDR3 sequence is 14 residues long. Trimming left V 6 bases short and J 4 bases short, with 13 bases between. Per the germline V gene, CDR1 is KGHSH and CDR2 is LQKENI. For the CDR3, the DNA is TGTGCCAGCTCCCCTGCAAGCGGGAATCAGCCCCAGCATTTT. It encodes CASSPASGNQPQHF.

The rearrangement joins TRBV30 to TRBJ2-3, with a possible D match to TRBD2 (6 bases). CDR3 length: 20 amino acids. Germline V gene lookup returns CDR1 GTSNPN and CDR2 SVGIG (reference sequence). V was clipped by 0 bases and J by 1 base, with 26 bases between them. For the CDR3, the DNA is TGTGCCTGGAGTGTTTTGGCTTGGCGGGGCCCCTCTACGGGCACAGATACGCAGTATTTT. Translated, it gives CAWSVLAWRGPSTGTDTQYF. The variable domain in full, with the rest retrieved from reference TRBV30 and TRBJ2-3, is SQTIHQWPATLVQPVGSPLSLECTVEGTSNPNLYWYRQAAGRGLQLLFYSVGIGQISSEVPQNLSASRPQDRQFILSSKKLLLSDSGFYLCAWSVLAWRGPSTGTDTQYFGPGTRLTVL.

V gene TRBV19 combines with J gene TRBJ1-5; the match to TRBD1 covers 8 bases. The CDR3 extends over 13 amino acids. J lost 7 bases, V lost 7 bases, and 6 bases had no gene match. Per germline, CDR1 LNHDA and CDR2 SQIVND (reference sequence). CDR3 nucleotide sequence: TGTGCCAGTAAGGACAGGGATGGACAGCCCCAGCATTTT. It specifies CASKDRDGQPQHF.

This chain joins TRBV11-2 and TRBJ1-2, with no clear D. V was trimmed by 5 bases and J by 4 bases, leaving 5 bases between them. The V gene's germline CDR1 is SGHAT and CDR2 FQNNGV. CDR3 size: 11 residues. DNA for the CDR3: TGTGCCAGCAGCGAAGCCTATGGCTACACCTTC. Translated: CASSEAYGYTF. Complete variable domain (other parts from reference TRBV11-2 and TRBJ1-2): EAGVAQSPRYKIIEKRQSVAFWCNPISGHATLYWYQQILGQGPKLLIQFQNNGVVDDSQLPKDRFSAERLKGVDSTLKIQPAKLEDSAVYLCASSEAYGYTFGSGTRLTVV.

The chain couples TRBV5-5 to TRBJ1-1; D unresolved. The germline CDR1 and CDR2 sequences are SGHKS and YYEKEE (reference sequence). This CDR3 is built from 14 residues. Trimming removed 0 bases from V and 0 bases from J, with 6 bases in between. CDR3 residues: CASSLGLVNTEAFF. CDR3 coding DNA: TGTGCCAGCAGCTTGGGTCTAGTGAACACTGAAGCTTTCTTT.

CDR3: CASTPDREGYEQYF. Written as DNA, the CDR3 is TGTGCCAGCACCCCGGACAGGGAAGGTTACGAGCAGTACTTC. The chain recombines TRBV28 with TRBJ2-7; 8 nucleotides line up with TRBD1. The V and J ends lost 7 bases and 4 bases, in that order; junction bases with no gene match: 9. Germline lookup yields CDR1 MDHEN and CDR2 SYDVKM. This CDR3 comprises 14 residues.

The chain links TRBV20-1 to TRBJ1-1, with 8 positions matching TRBD1. This CDR3 region has 11 residues. Looked up from germline, CDR1 is DFQATT and CDR2 is SNEGSKA (reference sequence). J was trimmed by 10 bases and V by 6 bases; bases with no gene match: 7. CDR3 region: CSAGDRMRAFF. Written as DNA, the CDR3 is TGCAGTGCCGGGGACAGGATGAGAGCTTTCTTT.

The rearrangement uses TRBV6-5 and TRBJ2-1; 9 bases map to TRBD2. The CDR3 has 14 residues. Per germline, CDR1 MNHEY and CDR2 SVGAGI. Trimming at V came to 6 bases and at J to 5 bases, leaving 5 bases not matched to a gene. The DNA of the CDR3 is TGTGCCAGCAGGGCTAGCGGGGCTAACAATGAGCAGTTCTTC. Its translation is CASRASGANNEQFF.

This clone was recorded once. The chain links TRBV5-1 to TRBJ2-3, with TRBD2 identical over 7 bases. This CDR3 comprises 16 residues. Germline V gene lookup returns CDR1 SGHRS and CDR2 YFSETQ. J lost 2 bases, V lost 1 base, and 7 bases had no gene match. The CDR3 DNA reads as TGCGCCAGCAGCTTGTCCTCAGCGGGGCCCACAGATACGCAGTATTTT. This gives the protein CASSLSSAGPTDTQYF.

The chain couples TRBV10-1 to TRBJ2-7; D is ambiguous. There are 15 residues in the CDR3. Trimming took off 10 bases at V and 10 bases at J, with 29 bases between the two ends. The germline CDR1 and CDR2 sequences are WNHNN and SYGVQD (reference sequence). The DNA for the CDR3 is TGCGCCACTCAGCCCTCGACGAGACTGCCCCGTGATCAGTACTTC. It encodes CATQPSTRLPRDQYF.

The table lists this clone with a count of one. The chain carries TRBV18 and TRBJ2-3; 7 nucleotides match TRBD2. Germline values: CDR1 KGHSH, CDR2 LQKENI. The CDR3 runs 13 residues. V gave up 2 bases and J gave up 6 bases; unmatched junction bases: 2. CDR3 in DNA: TGTGCCAGCTCACCAGGGGAGGGGGATACGCAGTATTTT. It encodes CASSPGEGDTQYF.

The chain recombines TRBV2 with TRBJ2-7; 8 bases are shared with TRBD2. Germline lookup yields CDR1 SNHLY and CDR2 FYNNEI. Trimming removed 4 bases from V and 0 bases from J; junction bases left unmatched: 8. There are 16 residues in the CDR3. DNA of the CDR3: TGTGCCAGCAGTGGGGGTAGCGGGGCTGGCTCCTACGAGCAGTACTTC. Translating gives CASSGGSGAGSYEQYF.

This chain uses TRBV30 with TRBJ1-5; D is perhaps TRBD1 (5 bases). Germline CDR1 is GTSNPN and CDR2 is SVGIG (reference sequence). V was trimmed by 3 bases and J by 3 bases, leaving 9 bases between them. This CDR3 is built from 13 residues. CDR3 region: CAWSQGVNQPQHF. The CDR3 region has the DNA TGTGCCTGGAGCCAAGGGGTCAATCAGCCCCAGCATTTT.

J is TRBJ1-2 and V is TRBV4-1; the D gene is possibly TRBD1 (6 bases). Germline values: CDR1 MGHRA, CDR2 YSYEKL. V was clipped by 2 bases and J by 13 bases, with 11 bases between them. The length of the CDR3 is 11 residues. The CDR3: CASSQLGGITF. The CDR3, as DNA: TGCGCCAGCAGCCAACTAGGGGGTATCACCTTC.

This clone was picked up a small number of times. The chain recombines TRBV5-4 with TRBJ1-2; TRBD1 aligns across 11 bases. CDR3 length: 15 residues. With V trimmed by 1 base and J by 7 bases, 6 bases remained unmatched. Germline CDR1 and CDR2: SGHNT and YYREEE (reference sequence). The CDR3 bases are TGTGCCAGCAGCTTGAGCGGGACAGGGGGGCGTGGCTACACCTTC. Its translation is CASSLSGTGGRGYTF.

This sequence joins TRBV7-9 and TRBJ1-1; D perhaps matches TRBD1 (6 bases). Germline CDR1 and CDR2: SEHNR and FQNEAQ (reference sequence). The V gene lost 1 base and the J gene lost 7 bases, with 13 bases spanning the gap. The CDR3 covers 14 residues. CDR3 in DNA: TGTGCCAGCAGCTTAGGAACAGGGAGCATTGAAGCTTTCTTT. Its translation: CASSLGTGSIEAFF.

This clone was found a few times. This chain links TRBV7-3 with TRBJ2-1, with 7 bases matching TRBD1. The germline gives CDR1 SGHTA, CDR2 FQGTGA. The CDR3 has 12 amino acids. V was clipped by 3 bases and J by 10 bases; unmatched bases: 3. As DNA, the CDR3 is TGTGCCAGCAGCTTCAGGACAGGCGAGCAGTTCTTC. Its translation: CASSFRTGEQFF.

The V gene is TRBV28, the J gene TRBJ2-7, with 8 bases identical to TRBD1. V was pared by 6 bases and J by 7 bases, with 8 bases of the junction left unmatched. The CDR3 spans 13 residues. Germline V gives CDR1 MDHEN, CDR2 SYDVKM. Written as DNA, the CDR3 is TGTGCCAGCAGGGGGCAGGGGGCAATTGAGCAGTACTTC. Amino acids: CASRGQGAIEQYF.